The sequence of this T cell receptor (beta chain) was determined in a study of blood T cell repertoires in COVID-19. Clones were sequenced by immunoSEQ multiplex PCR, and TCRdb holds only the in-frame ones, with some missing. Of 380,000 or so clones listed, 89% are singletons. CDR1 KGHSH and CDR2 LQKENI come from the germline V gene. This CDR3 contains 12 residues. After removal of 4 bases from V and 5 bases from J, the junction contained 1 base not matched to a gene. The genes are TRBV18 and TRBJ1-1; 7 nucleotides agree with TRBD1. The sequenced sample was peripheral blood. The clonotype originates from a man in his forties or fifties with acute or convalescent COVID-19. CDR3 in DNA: TGTGCCAGCTCACTACAGGGGACTGAAGCTTTCTTT. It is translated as CASSLQGTEAFF.